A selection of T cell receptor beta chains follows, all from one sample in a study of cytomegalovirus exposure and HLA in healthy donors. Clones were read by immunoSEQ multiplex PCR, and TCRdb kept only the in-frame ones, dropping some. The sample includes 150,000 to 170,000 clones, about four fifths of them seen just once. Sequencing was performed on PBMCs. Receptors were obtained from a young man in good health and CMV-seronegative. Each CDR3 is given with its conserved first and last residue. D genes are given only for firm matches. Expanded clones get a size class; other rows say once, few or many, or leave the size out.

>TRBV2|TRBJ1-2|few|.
TGTGCCAGCGGGGTAGACAGGATAGCTAACTATGGCTACACCTTC
CASGVDRIANYGYTF
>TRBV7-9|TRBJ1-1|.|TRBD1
TGTGCCGGCAGCGCGACAGGGGGCCGTACTGAAGCTTTCTTT
CAGSATGGRTEAFF
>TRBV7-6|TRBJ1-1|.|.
TGTGCCAGCAGCTTAGCCGGATGGCCGGCAGGGGTCACTGAAGCTTTCTTT
CASSLAGWPAGVTEAFF
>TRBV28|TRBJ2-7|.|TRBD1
TGTGCCAGCAGTCCCGGACAGGGCTACGAGCAGTACTTC
CASSPGQGYEQYF
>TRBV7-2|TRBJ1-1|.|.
TGTGCCAGCAGCCCCTCCCTCAGGGGGAACACTGAAGCTTTCTTT
CASSPSLRGNTEAFF
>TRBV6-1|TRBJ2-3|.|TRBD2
TGTGCCAGCCCCGGGGGGGGAACCAACACAGATACGCAGTATTTT
CASPGGGTNTDTQYF
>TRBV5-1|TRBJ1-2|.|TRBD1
TGCGCCAGCAGCGCAGGACAGGGGGCTAACTATGGCTACACCTTC
CASSAGQGANYGYTF
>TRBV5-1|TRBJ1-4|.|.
TGCGCCAGCAGCTTGGGTAGAACTAATGAAAAACTGTTTTTT
CASSLGRTNEKLFF
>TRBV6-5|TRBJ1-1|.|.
TGTGCCAGCAGTTACTATGGCGGGAACACTGAAGCTTTCTTT
CASSYYGGNTEAFF
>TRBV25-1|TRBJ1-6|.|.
TGTGCCAGCAGGTTACAGAGTAATTCACCCCTCCACTTT
CASRLQSNSPLHF
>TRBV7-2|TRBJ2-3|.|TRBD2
TGTGCCAGCAGTCTTCGACTAGCGGGGGGAATAGATACGCAGTATTTT
CASSLRLAGGIDTQYF
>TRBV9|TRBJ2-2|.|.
TGTGCCAGCAGCGTTTACAGGATAGACACCGGGGAGCTGTTTTTT
CASSVYRIDTGELFF
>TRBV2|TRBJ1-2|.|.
TGTGCCAGCGGCCCAGGCCGGGGAGGCTACACCTTC
CASGPGRGGYTF
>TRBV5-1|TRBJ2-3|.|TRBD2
TGCGCCAGTACTAGCGGGGGGGCTACAGATACGCAGTATTTT
CASTSGGATDTQYF
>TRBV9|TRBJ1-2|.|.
TGTGCCAGCAGCCCCCCAGGGGATGACTATGGCTACACCTTC
CASSPPGDDYGYTF
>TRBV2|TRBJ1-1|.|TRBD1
TGTGCCAGCAGTGTAACCGGGACAGGCCTAGCTTTCTTT
CASSVTGTGLAFF
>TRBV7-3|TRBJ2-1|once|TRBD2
TGTGCCAGCAGCCCCCTAGCGGAATACAATGAGCAGTTCTTC
CASSPLAEYNEQFF
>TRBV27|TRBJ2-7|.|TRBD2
TGTGCCAGCAGACCAGGGACTAGCGGGGGGGGACTCTACGAGCAGTACTTC
CASRPGTSGGGLYEQYF
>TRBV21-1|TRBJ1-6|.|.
TGTGCCAGCAGCAAAGGACAGGGAACGAATTCACCCCTCCACTTT
CASSKGQGTNSPLHF
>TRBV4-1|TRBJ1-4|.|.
TGCGCCAGCAGCTTTGCTATCCCTGAAAAACTGTTTTTT
CASSFAIPEKLFF
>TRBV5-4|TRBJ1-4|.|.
TGTGCCAGCAGCTTGAGCTATGATGAAAAACTGTTTTTT
CASSLSYDEKLFF
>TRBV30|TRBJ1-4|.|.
TGTGCCTGGAGTGCCTACGGGGGGCGGAATGAAAAACTGTTTTTT
CAWSAYGGRNEKLFF
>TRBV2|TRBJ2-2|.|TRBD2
TGTGCCAGCAGTCGGGGACTAGTTGGATCCGGGGAGCTGTTTTTT
CASSRGLVGSGELFF
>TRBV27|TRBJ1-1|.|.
TGTGCCAGCAGTGCGACGGGCACTGAAGCTTTCTTT
CASSATGTEAFF
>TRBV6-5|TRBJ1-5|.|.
TGTGCCAGCAGTGAACGGGGTGGACAGCCCCAGCATTTT
CASSERGGQPQHF
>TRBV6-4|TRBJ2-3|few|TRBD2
TGTGCCAGCAGTGACAAGAGCGGGGGGGGCACAGATACGCAGTATTTT
CASSDKSGGGTDTQYF
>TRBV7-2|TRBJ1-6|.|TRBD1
TGTGCCAGCAGCTTAGCGTGGACAGGGAGTTCACCCCTCCACTTT
CASSLAWTGSSPLHF
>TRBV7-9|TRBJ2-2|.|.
TGTGCCAGCAGCAGGACAGTGAACACCGGGGAGCTGTTTTTT
CASSRTVNTGELFF
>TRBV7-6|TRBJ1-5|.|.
TGTGCCAGCAGCCCCGAAAAGCGGGGGAGAAGTCAGCCCCAGCATTTT
CASSPEKRGRSQPQHF
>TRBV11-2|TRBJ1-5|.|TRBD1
TGTGCCAGCGCCCCAGGGGGGAATAGCAATCAGCCCCAGCATTTT
CASAPGGNSNQPQHF
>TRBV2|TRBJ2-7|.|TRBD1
TGTGCCAGCAGTGAAACCGGGACAGGGGACGAGCAGTACTTC
CASSETGTGDEQYF
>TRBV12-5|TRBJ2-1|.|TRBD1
TGTGCTAGTGGTTTGCAAGGGACAGGGGAGTTCTTC
CASGLQGTGEFF
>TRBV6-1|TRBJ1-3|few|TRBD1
TGTGCCAGCAGTGACCGGGACAGGTTCCTCAGCTCTGGAAACACCATATATTTT
CASSDRDRFLSSGNTIYF
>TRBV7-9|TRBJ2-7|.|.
TGTGCCAGCAGCTTAGCGGCGGTAGGATCGCCCGAGCAGTACTTC
CASSLAAVGSPEQYF
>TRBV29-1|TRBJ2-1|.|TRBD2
TGCAGCGTAGCGGGGGGCCCGGCATTATACAATGAGCAGTTCTTC
CSVAGGPALYNEQFF
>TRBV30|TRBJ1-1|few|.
TGTGCCTGGAGTGTAAGCCCCCCCCACCCGAACACTGAAGCTTTCTTT
CAWSVSPPHPNTEAFF
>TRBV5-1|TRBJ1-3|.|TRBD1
TGCGCCAGCAGCCGGGGGACAGAGAGCTCTGGAAACACCATATATTTT
CASSRGTESSGNTIYF
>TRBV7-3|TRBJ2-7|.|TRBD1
TGTGCCAGCAGCCCCACGGGACAGGGCGAGCAGTACTTC
CASSPTGQGEQYF
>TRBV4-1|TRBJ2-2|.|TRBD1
TGCGCCAGCAGCTTCCGGGACAGGGTAACCGGGGAGCTGTTTTTT
CASSFRDRVTGELFF
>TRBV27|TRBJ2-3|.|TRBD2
TGTGCCAGCAGGCGACGGGGACTAGCGGGGGGGCGTTCCGATACGCAGTATTTT
CASRRRGLAGGRSDTQYF
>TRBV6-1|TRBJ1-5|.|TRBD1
TGTGCCAGCAGTGTGGAGGGGGCAAAACAGCCCCAGCATTTT
CASSVEGAKQPQHF
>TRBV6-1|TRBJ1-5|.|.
TGTGCCAGCAGTGGCTGGTCCCTAAGCAATCAGCCCCAGCATTTT
CASSGWSLSNQPQHF
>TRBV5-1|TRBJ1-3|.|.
TGCGCCAGCAGCTTAGACAGCTCAGGCTCTGGAAACACCATATATTTT
CASSLDSSGSGNTIYF
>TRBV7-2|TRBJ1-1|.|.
TGTGCCAGCAGCTTGGATCGTATGTCAGGGATCCTGAACACTGAAGCTTTCTTT
CASSLDRMSGILNTEAFF
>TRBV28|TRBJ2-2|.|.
TGTGCCAGCAGTAGGGGCGACAGGAACTCCGGGGAGCTGTTTTTT
CASSRGDRNSGELFF